This T cell receptor (beta chain) was obtained from a study of T cells in localized non-small cell lung cancer. Generated by immunoSEQ multiplex PCR, the TCRdb table keeps only in-frame clones and is missing some. The table has about 43,000 clones, roughly nine tenths seen once; the top ten hold approximately 10%. This clone appeared a few times. This receptor was identified in a woman aged 40 to 75 with stage II lung adenocarcinoma. The specimen was PBMCs, collected before any cancer treatment.

The CDR3 DNA sequence: TGTGCCAGTATAAACACCGGGGAGCTGTTTTTT. It is translated as CASINTGELFF. V and J are TRBV2 and TRBJ2-2; D gene unclear. V dropped 9 bases and J dropped 2 bases, with 4 bases sitting between them. The CDR3 has 11 residues. Germline CDR1 SNHLY, CDR2 FYNNEI.